The entry below describes one T cell receptor beta chain. No cognate antigen has been identified for it. Base qualities are not provided; no much larger clone lies one nucleotide away. This sample was taken from a study of cytotoxic CD8 clonotypes in ibrutinib-treated CLL (dated by TCRdb to the early 2020s). About the investigation overall: The cohort had around twelve relapsed/refractory and approximately 14 treatment-naive patients; approximately 18 were IGHV unmutated. On average, each sample yielded around 250,000 productive templates and about 95,000 productive rearrangements. Cryopreserved peripheral blood mononuclear cells were obtained prior to treatment, at the time of response, and at either disease progression or sustained remission. Longitudinal samples were obtainable from about 30% of the 86 participants in the trial. Responses were partial in roughly 25 patients and complete in 2; after median around 68 months follow-up, around 15 stayed in remission and roughly twelve progressed. Every remission and progressive disease sample was obtained while ibrutinib was still being received by the patients. Samples at response were collected after a median of roughly twelve months of treatment, with a range of about 6 to 36 months. On the study overall, not on this receptor specifically: An increase in clonality was observed at ibrutinib response, with clonality remaining stable during sustained remission and falling back toward baseline at progression. Sampling times were not matched between sustained-remission and progressing patients, and lymph node repertoires were not studied. Baseline clonality exceeded that of age-matched healthy donors and correlated strongly with circulating CD8+ T-cell counts. Public clonotypes were found to be uncommon and were observed to contract or remain stable during treatment; the increase in clonality was shown to reflect expansion of private clonotypes at ibrutinib response.

The time point label for this specimen denotes: 12 months on ibrutinib. Around 2 micrograms of genomic DNA were extracted from cryopreserved PBMCs for TCR beta library preparation. Longitudinal blood samples from CLL patients on ibrutinib monotherapy were analyzed using high-throughput TCR beta sequencing. The patients took part in an open-label, single-center phase 2 trial of ibrutinib monotherapy. Each clonotype received, on average, around 10x coverage in deep resolution sequencing performed on a MiSeq, where the target depth lay between 1 in 1 million and 1 in 200,000 T cells. The immunoSEQ hsTCRB Kit was used to generate the TCR beta libraries. As for the original processing: ImmunoSEQ Data Assistant and ImmunoSEQ Analyzer were used for data analysis, and V, D and J genes were assigned according to IMGT definitions. Clonality, with values ranging from 0 to 1, was calculated as one minus the normalized Shannon entropy of productive rearrangement frequencies. Only overrepresented clonotypes making up at least 0.05% of each patient's repertoire were included in the public clonotype analysis. Repertoires from about a dozen age-matched healthy donors in immuneACCESS were used as clonality controls. Here the immuneACCESS table is served through TCRdb, limited to in-frame sequences with V and J called. Missing clones are a known gap in these copies; in checked studies unresolved V genes cover under half, and the rest lacks a known reason. That table supplies the V and J calls and clone size; D and trimming were determined from the DNA. The sample contains some 23,000 clones, approximately 71% of them found a single time. The ten largest clones take up about half of the sample.

The sample here was PBMCs, taken after 12 months of ibrutinib treatment. This receptor was obtained from a human donor with chronic lymphocytic leukemia.

The CDR3 protein is CASRQGFMSEAFF. The DNA reads as follows: TGTGCCAGCCGTCAGGGGTTTATGTCTGAAGCTTTCTTT. The V and J genes are TRBV27 and TRBJ1-1, with a tentative D gene TRBD1 over 6 matching bases. Trimming at the junction amounts to 8 bases on V and 6 bases on J, and the germline ends lie 16 bases apart. According to the germline V gene (reference sequence), CDR1 reads MNHEY and CDR2 reads SMNVEV. There are 13 amino acids in the CDR3, from cysteine to phenylalanine inclusive. Solely the CDR3 DNA is kept, with 39 bases framed from the first base.